This T cell receptor beta chain originates from a study of identical twins. V was clipped by 5 bases and J by 10 bases; unmatched bases: 15. Per germline, CDR1 SEHNR and CDR2 FQNEAQ (reference sequence). The CDR3 runs 17 residues. TCRdb reprocessed the 5' RACE reads via MiXCR and lists one record per CDR3 protein. Of 650,000 to 800,000 distinct CDR3 sequences in the sample, over 8.5% were seen once. These data are also associated with another study on yellow fever vaccine responses in identical twins. That study adds: Twins' vaccine T cell response reportedly seemed partly convergent, partly personalized.

The chain uses TRBV7-9 and TRBJ1-6, with TRBD1 identical over 9 bases. This sequence originates from a woman younger than 30 in good health. The sample consisted of PBMCs. The CDR3 loop reads CASSETGTGWSQSPLHF. The CDR3 bases are TGTGCCAGCAGCGAAACCGGGACAGGGTGGTCTCAATCACCCCTCCACTTT.